The clone carrying this T cell receptor (beta chain) was observed a handful of times. This sample is drawn from a study of blood T cell repertoires in COVID-19. Looking at the study overall: There were acute and convalescent COVID-19 samples, and they came from the United States, Italy and Spain.

V dropped 0 bases and J dropped 3 bases, with 20 bases sitting between them. CDR1 and CDR2 (germline): GTSNPN, SVGIG (reference sequence). The CDR3 consists of 17 residues. The table came from immunoSEQ multiplex PCR; TCRdb's copy has only in-frame clones and leaves some out. The table includes roughly 57,000 clones, roughly three quarters detected once. This chain links TRBV30 with TRBJ2-5; maybe TRBD1 (6 bases). The sample comprised peripheral blood. This sequence was found in a man in his fifties or sixties with acute or convalescent COVID-19. The CDR3 spells CAWSVMGTRGVKETQYF. CDR3 in DNA: TGTGCCTGGAGTGTAATGGGGACAAGGGGCGTGAAAGAGACCCAGTACTTC.